Below, 30 T cell receptor beta chains from the same sample are listed, as sequenced in a study of blood T cell repertoires in COVID-19. Only in-frame clones appear in the TCRdb table, and some are missing; sequencing was by immunoSEQ multiplex PCR. This table has 150,000 to 250,000 clones, approximately 82% appearing once. Material for sequencing was peripheral blood. The receptors originated from a human donor with acute or convalescent COVID-19. The donor label of this sample is uncertain.

The chain employs TRBV19 and TRBJ2-3, with 7 bases that match TRBD1. The CDR3 spans 15 residues. Germline V gene lookup returns CDR1 LNHDA and CDR2 SQIVND (reference sequence). V gave up 10 bases and J gave up 4 bases; unmatched junction bases: 14. This CDR3 is CATQAGTVGSDTQYF. The CDR3 DNA reads TGTGCCACCCAAGCCGGGACAGTTGGTTCAGATACGCAGTATTTT.

CDR3 DNA: TGTGCCAGCAGTTCTGTTTACCCGACTAGCGGGAGTGTCTACGAGCAGTACTTC. This sequence encodes CASSSVYPTSGSVYEQYF. This sequence joins TRBV28 and TRBJ2-7, with TRBD2 matching 12 bases. Germline V gene data show CDR1 as MDHEN and CDR2 as SYDVKM. The CDR3 totals 18 residues. J was trimmed by 3 bases and V by 4 bases; bases with no gene match: 13.

The chain carries TRBV11-1 and TRBJ2-2; the match to TRBD2 covers 11 bases. This CDR3 comprises 15 residues. Germline V gene data show CDR1 as SGHAT and CDR2 as FQDESV (reference sequence). The V segment lost 5 bases and the J segment 7 bases; nucleotides outside the gene matches: 6. The CDR3 here is CASSHPGTSGGELFF. CDR3 nucleotide sequence: TGTGCCAGCAGCCATCCGGGGACTAGCGGCGGGGAGCTGTTTTTT. The whole variable domain, filled in from reference TRBV11-1 and TRBJ2-2, reads EAEVAQSPRYKITEKSQAVAFWCDPISGHATLYWYRQILGQGPELLVQFQDESVVDDSQLPKDRFSAERLKGVDSTLKIQPAELGDSAMYLCASSHPGTSGGELFFGEGSRLTVL.

The J gene is TRBJ2-3, the V gene TRBV10-3; 9 nucleotides line up with TRBD1. J gave up 2 bases and V 0 bases, and 6 bases lay outside the gene matches. Germline V gene data show CDR1 as ENHRY and CDR2 as SYGVKD. This CDR3 spans 17 amino acids. As DNA, the CDR3 is TGTGCCATCAGTGAGTCAGAGGGACAGGGCCTCACAGATACGCAGTATTTT. Its translation is CAISESEGQGLTDTQYF.

This clone was seen only once. The rearrangement joins TRBV7-9 to TRBJ2-3, with D possibly matching TRBD1 (7 bases). V was pared by 5 bases and J by 2 bases, with 23 bases between. Germline V gene lookup returns CDR1 SEHNR and CDR2 FQNEAQ (reference sequence). This CDR3 has 18 residues. The CDR3 DNA sequence: TGTGCCAGCAGCGATTATGACCGAGGAGGGACAGCCACAGATACGCAGTATTTT. Amino acid sequence: CASSDYDRGGTATDTQYF. The full variable domain, completed using reference TRBV7-9 and TRBJ2-3, is DTGVSQNPRHKITKRGQNVTFRCDPISEHNRLYWYRQTLGQGPEFLTYFQNEAQLEKSRLLSDRFSAERPKGSFSTLEIQRTEQGDSAMYLCASSDYDRGGTATDTQYFGPGTRLTVL.

The V gene is TRBV24-1, the J gene TRBJ2-1, with no clear D. V gave up 3 bases and J gave up 6 bases, with 14 bases separating them. Germline lookup yields CDR1 KGHDR and CDR2 SFDVKD. The CDR3 is made up of 15 amino acids. DNA for the CDR3: TGTGCCACCAGTGATCGAGACAAGCCCCTCAATGAGCAGTTCTTC. It encodes CATSDRDKPLNEQFF.

The CDR3 reads CASSGQGNQPQHF. The CDR3 DNA reads TGTGCCAGCAGCGGACAGGGGAATCAGCCCCAGCATTTT. The gene calls are TRBV7-3 and TRBJ1-5; 9 nucleotides agree with TRBD1. Germline loops: CDR1 SGHTA, CDR2 FQGTGA. The CDR3 covers 13 residues. The V segment lost 5 bases and the J segment 4 bases; nucleotides outside the gene matches: 0. Supplemented by reference TRBV7-3 and TRBJ1-5, the full variable domain reads GAGVSQTPSNKVTEKGKYVELRCDPISGHTALYWYRQSLGQGPEFLIYFQGTGAADDSGLPNDRFFAVRPEGSVSTLKIQRTERGDSAVYLCASSGQGNQPQHFGDGTRLSIL.

The V gene is TRBV4-3, the J gene TRBJ1-6; no definite D call. The CDR3 runs 16 residues. CDR1 is LGHNA and CDR2 is YSLEER in the germline V gene. Trimming shortened V by 0 bases and J by 3 bases, and 9 bases separated the two germline ends. CDR3 amino acids: CASSQESGRYNSPLHF. In DNA, the CDR3 is TGCGCCAGCAGCCAAGAGTCGGGTCGCTATAATTCACCCCTCCACTTT.

The chain has TRBV11-3 and TRBJ2-2, with D possibly matching TRBD2 (5 bases). The V gene's germline CDR1 is SGHNT and CDR2 YENEEA. This CDR3 spans 15 amino acids. V gave up 5 bases and J gave up 1 base, with 11 bases separating them. The CDR3 region is CASSRSGKNTGELFF. Here the CDR3 DNA reads TGTGCCAGCAGCAGATCCGGGAAGAACACCGGGGAGCTGTTTTTT.

The V and J genes are TRBV5-1 and TRBJ2-7, with a tentative D call TRBD2 (6 bases). The germline V gene has CDR1 SGHRS and CDR2 YFSETQ. V lost 5 bases, J lost 3 bases, and 15 bases lay in between. This CDR3 contains 14 residues. The CDR3 protein is CASSWDSPYYEQYF. The CDR3 nucleotides are TGCGCCAGCAGTTGGGACTCCCCATACTACGAGCAGTACTTC. The full variable domain, rest sourced from reference TRBV5-1 and TRBJ2-7, is KAGVTQTPRYLIKTRGQQVTLSCSPISGHRSVSWYQQTPGQGLQFLFEYFSETQRNKGNFPGRFSGRQFSNSRSEMNVSTLELGDSALYLCASSWDSPYYEQYFGPGTRLTVT.

V is TRBV2 and J is TRBJ1-3; D remains ambiguous. Germline V gene sequence: CDR1 SNHLY, CDR2 FYNNEI. V was cut by 8 bases and J by 2 bases, with 16 bases left in between. The CDR3 is 15 amino acids. CDR3 residues: CASSSQAPPGNTIYF. In DNA form, the CDR3 reads TGTGCCAGCTCCTCGCAGGCGCCCCCTGGAAACACCATATATTTT.

The chain recombines TRBV7-9 with TRBJ2-1; 10 nucleotides line up with TRBD2. V was clipped by 3 bases and J by 4 bases; unmatched bases: 3. Germline V gives CDR1 SEHNR, CDR2 FQNEAQ (reference sequence). The CDR3 totals 15 residues. CDR3 sequence (DNA): TGTGCCAGCAGCTTGGGAGCGGGAGGGTACAATGAGCAGTTCTTC. Translating gives CASSLGAGGYNEQFF.

V is TRBV2 and J is TRBJ2-7, with 9 positions matching TRBD1. The CDR3 totals 16 residues. From germline, CDR1 is SNHLY and CDR2 FYNNEI. Trimming took 7 bases from V and 4 from J; bases not matched to a gene: 14. The CDR3 loop is CASTYPFGQGQYEQYF. CDR3 sequence (DNA): TGTGCCAGCACCTATCCCTTCGGACAGGGGCAATACGAGCAGTACTTC. Together with reference TRBV2 and TRBJ2-7, the CDR3 gives the full variable domain: EPEVTQTPSHQVTQMGQEVILRCVPISNHLYFYWYRQILGQKVEFLVSFYNNEISEKSEIFDDQFSVERPDGSNFTLKIRSTKLEDSAMYFCASTYPFGQGQYEQYFGPGTRLTVT.

This clone was counted a single time. V and J are TRBV3-1 (or the pseudogene TRBV3-2) and TRBJ2-3; 7 nucleotides match TRBD2. The germline V gene encodes CDR1 LGHDT and CDR2 YNNKEL (reference sequence). The CDR3 has 16 residues. The V segment lost 2 bases and the J segment 0 bases; nucleotides outside the gene matches: 5. CDR3 protein: CASSQLAVPSTDTQYF. The CDR3 DNA sequence: TGTGCCAGCAGCCAACTAGCGGTACCTAGCACAGATACGCAGTATTTT.

This chain connects TRBV28 to TRBJ2-1, with 7 nucleotides matching TRBD1. J lost 3 bases, V lost 6 bases, and 11 bases had no gene match. This CDR3 comprises 16 residues. Germline V CDR1 and CDR2: MDHEN, SYDVKM. As DNA, the CDR3 is TGTGCCAGCAGATTGTCAGGGGGATTAGACTACAATGAGCAGTTCTTC. This sequence encodes CASRLSGGLDYNEQFF. Combining the CDR3 with reference TRBV28 and TRBJ2-1 gives the whole variable domain DVKVTQSSRYLVKRTGEKVFLECVQDMDHENMFWYRQDPGLGLRLIYFSYDVKMKEKGDIPEGYSVSREKKERFSLILESASTNQTSMYLCASRLSGGLDYNEQFFGPGTRLTVL.

Notes on this clone: Other DNA sequences in this sample translate to the same CDR3. The chain carries TRBV5-1 and TRBJ1-1; a weak D match, TRBD1 (6 bases). The germline V gene encodes CDR1 SGHRS and CDR2 YFSETQ. The germline V and J ends were trimmed by 5 bases and 2 bases, with 13 bases remaining between them. The CDR3 spans 14 residues. CDR3 bases: TGCGCCAGCAGTCCTACAGGGCCCAACACTGAAGCTTTCTTT. This sequence encodes CASSPTGPNTEAFF.

V is TRBV9 and J is TRBJ2-1; perhaps TRBD2 as D (5 bases). Deletions cut 3 bases from V and 8 bases from J, with 18 bases between. Per the germline V gene, CDR1 is SGDLS and CDR2 is YYNGEE. This CDR3 spans 15 amino acids. The CDR3 DNA follows: TGTGCCAGCAGCGCCCAGACCGGGTACGGGGATGAGCAGTTCTTC. As protein: CASSAQTGYGDEQFF. The whole variable domain, filled in from reference TRBV9 and TRBJ2-1, reads DSGVTQTPKHLITATGQRVTLRCSPRSGDLSVYWYQQSLDQGLQFLIQYYNGEERAKGNILERFSAQQFPDLHSELNLSSLELGDSALYFCASSAQTGYGDEQFFGPGTRLTVL.

This chain uses TRBV5-1 with TRBJ1-2; 8 bases agree with TRBD1. V dropped 4 bases and J dropped 3; count of bases not matched to a gene: 5. Germline lookup yields CDR1 SGHRS and CDR2 YFSETQ. The CDR3 runs to 14 residues. Here the CDR3 DNA reads TGCGCCAGCAGCACCGGACAGGGAGACTATGGCTACACCTTC. This gives the protein CASSTGQGDYGYTF.

This clone showed up just a few times. This rearrangement joins TRBV4-1 to TRBJ2-7, with D possibly matching TRBD2 (5 bases). Per germline, CDR1 MGHRA and CDR2 YSYEKL. V was cut by 0 bases and J by 4 bases, with 16 bases left in between. This CDR3 has 16 amino acids. This CDR3 reads CASSQEVQRAQYEQYF. CDR3 DNA sequence: TGCGCCAGCAGCCAAGAAGTCCAGAGGGCCCAGTACGAGCAGTACTTC.

This chain joins TRBV19 and TRBJ1-2; D ambiguous. The germline V gene has CDR1 LNHDA and CDR2 SQIVND (reference sequence). Between the trimmed V and J ends, which lost 7 bases and 4 bases, there was a span of 16 bases. The CDR3 sequence is 14 residues long. CDR3 bases: TGTGCCAGTACTATTGGGTGGACTTCCTATGGCTACACCTTC. This gives the protein CASTIGWTSYGYTF.

The rearrangement links TRBV5-1 to TRBJ1-3; D is possibly TRBD1 (6 bases). The CDR3 spans 15 residues. Between the trimmed V and J ends, which lost 0 bases and 1 base, there was a span of 8 bases. Per the germline V gene, CDR1 is SGHRS and CDR2 is YFSETQ. The CDR3 sequence is CASSLAGTSGNTIYF. For the CDR3, the DNA is TGCGCCAGCAGCTTGGCTGGGACATCTGGAAACACCATATATTTT.

The chain joins TRBV5-4 to TRBJ1-5; 8 bases map to TRBD1. The CDR3 contains 14 residues. After removal of 7 bases from V and 3 bases from J, the junction contained 6 bases not matched to a gene. In germline, CDR1 is SGHNT, CDR2 YYREEE (reference sequence). In DNA, the CDR3 is TGTGCCAGCTCCACAGGGGGGCTCAATCAGCCCCAGCATTTT. The encoded protein is CASSTGGLNQPQHF.

This clone was seen more than once but under ten times. This chain joins TRBV10-1 and TRBJ1-1, with 7 bases matching TRBD1. CDR3 length equals 14 residues. V dropped 2 bases and J dropped 4; count of bases not matched to a gene: 4. Germline assignment: CDR1 WNHNN and CDR2 SYGVQD (reference sequence). The CDR3 DNA follows: TGCGCCAGCAGTGAGGACAGGGCGGCCACTGAAGCTTTCTTT. Translated: CASSEDRAATEAFF.

This chain links TRBV7-7 with TRBJ2-7; TRBD1 agrees at 8 bases. This CDR3 has 15 residues. V lost 1 base, J lost 0 bases, and 2 bases stayed unmatched. Germline V lookup: CDR1 SSHAT, CDR2 FNYEAQ (reference sequence). CDR3 region: CASSLGQGISYEQYF. CDR3 bases: TGTGCCAGCAGCTTAGGACAGGGGATCTCCTACGAGCAGTACTTC.

This clone was counted between two and nine times. CDR3 DNA sequence: TGTGCCACCAGCAGAGATCAATCAAACACCATATATTTT. Translated, it gives CATSRDQSNTIYF. V usage is TRBV15 and J usage is TRBJ1-3; D unclear. The germline V gene encodes CDR1 LNHNV and CDR2 YYDKDF (reference sequence). The CDR3 is made up of 13 amino acids. V lost 0 bases and J lost 6, with 6 bases in between.

This chain uses TRBV21-1 with TRBJ1-2; the D call in the table, TRBD1, was not verified against the DNA. TRBV21-1 is recorded as a pseudogene. The CDR3 runs 18 residues. The CDR3 DNA reads as TGTGCCAGCAGCAAAATCGGGACACGAATACAGGGCGGCAATGGCTACACCTTC. Its translation is CASSKIGTRIQGGNGYTF.

The CDR3 DNA follows: TGTGCCAGCAGTGAGGTTGGGACAGGGGAAACCGGGGAGCTGTTTTTT. This encodes CASSEVGTGETGELFF. The V and J genes are TRBV2 and TRBJ2-2, with 10 bases fitting TRBD1. The ends lost 3 bases at V and 5 bases at J; junction bases unmatched: 6. Germline loops: CDR1 SNHLY, CDR2 FYNNEI. This CDR3 is 16 amino acids long.

The chain carries TRBV30 and TRBJ2-2, with unresolved D. The germline V and J ends were trimmed by 1 base and 3 bases, with 6 bases remaining between them. The CDR3 covers 13 residues. Germline V CDR1 and CDR2: GTSNPN, SVGIG (reference sequence). In nucleotides, the CDR3 is TGTGCCTGGAGTGGTCAGGACACCGGGGAGCTGTTTTTT. Amino acids: CAWSGQDTGELFF.

The chain combines TRBV6-5 with TRBJ1-5; D gene unclear. This CDR3 has 13 residues. Per the germline V gene, CDR1 is MNHEY and CDR2 is SVGAGI. Trimming removed 2 bases at V and 2 bases at J, with 4 bases between. The DNA for the CDR3 is TGTGCCAGCAGTTACGCGGGCAATCAGCCCCAGCATTTT. Protein product: CASSYAGNQPQHF.

V usage is TRBV10-1 and J usage is TRBJ2-1, with 7 bases aligning to TRBD2. The germline V gene encodes CDR1 WNHNN and CDR2 SYGVQD (reference sequence). With 11 bases clipped from V and 2 bases from J, the junction kept 6 bases outside the gene matches. CDR3 length: 13 amino acids. The CDR3 here is CACSSGAYNEQFF. CDR3 sequence (DNA): TGCGCCTGTTCTAGCGGAGCCTACAATGAGCAGTTCTTC.